This entry is about one TCR beta chain. Since a much larger clone is just one base distant, this may be a read error. This sample is part of a study of tumor-infiltrating lymphocytes in glioblastoma multiforme. The CDR3 is 15 residues long. CDR1 and CDR2 from the germline V gene are GTSNPN and SVGIG (reference sequence). Three nested ARM-PCR rounds with V-beta and C-beta primers built TCRB libraries. TCRdb redid the calling of the multiplex PCR reads with MiXCR, one entry per CDR3 protein. The repertoire holds about 11,000 distinct CDR3 sequences, with more than 70% as singletons. The genes are TRBV30 and TRBJ2-1; D is unresolved. The material sequenced was brain tumor tissue. This TCR was sampled from a male donor with glioblastoma. The CDR3 bases are TGTGTCTGGAGTCTAAAGGAGTTCATAGGCAATGAGCAGTTCTTC. Amino acids: CVWSLKEFIGNEQFF.